Sequencing of this TCR beta chain was carried out in a study of cytomegalovirus exposure and HLA in healthy donors. The CDR3 totals 15 residues. V lost 8 bases, J lost 1 base, and 6 bases stayed unmatched. Germline V gene data show CDR1 as ENHRY and CDR2 as SYGVKD. The PCR ran on 60 Vbeta and 13 Jbeta primers. Sequencing used immunoSEQ multiplex PCR; TCRdb keeps in-frame clones, though not all of them. The sample holds approximately 190,000 clones, over 75% seen once. Sequencing used PBMCs. The chain recombines TRBV10-3 with TRBJ2-3; 10 nucleotides match TRBD2. This clonotype originated in a man between 50 and 59 years old in good health and CMV-seronegative. The CDR3 reads CAIGSGGAGTDTQYF. In nucleotides, the CDR3 is TGTGCCATCGGGAGCGGGGGGGCGGGCACAGATACGCAGTATTTT.